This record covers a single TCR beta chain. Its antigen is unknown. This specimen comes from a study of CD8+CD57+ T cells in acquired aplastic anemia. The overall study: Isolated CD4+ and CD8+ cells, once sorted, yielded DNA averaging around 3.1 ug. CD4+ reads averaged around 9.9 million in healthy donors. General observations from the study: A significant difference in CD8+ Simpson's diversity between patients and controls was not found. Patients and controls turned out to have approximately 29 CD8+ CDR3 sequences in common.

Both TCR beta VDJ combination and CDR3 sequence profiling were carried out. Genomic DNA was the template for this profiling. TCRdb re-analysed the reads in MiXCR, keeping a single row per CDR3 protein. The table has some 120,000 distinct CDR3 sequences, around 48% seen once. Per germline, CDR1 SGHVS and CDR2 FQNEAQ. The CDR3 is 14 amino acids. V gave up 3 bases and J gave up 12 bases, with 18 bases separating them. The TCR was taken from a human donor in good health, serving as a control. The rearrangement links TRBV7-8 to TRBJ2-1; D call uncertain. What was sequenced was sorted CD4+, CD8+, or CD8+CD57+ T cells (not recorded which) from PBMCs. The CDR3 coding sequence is TGTGCCAGCAGCTTGGATTTCACCATCAATCGGCAGTTCTTC. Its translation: CASSLDFTINRQFF.